A selection of T cell receptor beta chains follows, all from one sample in a study of CD8 T cells in ankylosing spondylitis. TCRdb independently ran MiXCR on the 5' RACE reads; one entry per CDR3 protein. This sample has 210,000 or so distinct CDR3 sequences, with roughly 24% found just once. The material sequenced was blood, either unsorted or a sorted T cell fraction (not recorded which). The receptor source for this set is a male donor with ankylosing spondylitis or in good health (not recorded which). Both conserved end residues are part of each CDR3. The D gene is left open where the match is weak. Some rows mark clone size as missing; the rest say once, few, many or name a class of expanded clone.

clone size: many
D gene: .
V gene: TRBV4-1
J gene: TRBJ1-3
CDR3 protein: CASSLRGDSGNTIYF
CDR3 DNA: TGCGCCAGCAGCCTCAGGGGCGACTCTGGAAACACCATATATTTT

clone size: .
D gene: .
V gene: TRBV20-1
J gene: TRBJ2-1
CDR3 protein: CSARPPQLGYNEQFF
CDR3 DNA: TGCAGTGCACGCCCCCCTCAACTAGGCTACAATGAGCAGTTCTTC

clone size: .
D gene: TRBD1
V gene: TRBV5-6
J gene: TRBJ2-4
CDR3 protein: CAMGPSWATGFAKDIQYF
CDR3 DNA: TGTGCCATGGGCCCTAGTTGGGCGACAGGGTTTGCCAAAGACATTCAGTACTTC

clone size: many
D gene: .
V gene: TRBV12-3/TRBV12-4
J gene: TRBJ1-5
CDR3 protein: CASSNGPQPQHF
CDR3 DNA: TGTGCCAGCAGTAATGGACCTCAGCCCCAGCATTTT

clone size: .
D gene: .
V gene: TRBV20-1
J gene: TRBJ1-5
CDR3 protein: CSARDKVYSNQPQHF
CDR3 DNA: TGCAGTGCTAGAGATAAGGTTTATAGCAATCAGCCCCAGCATTTT

clone size: .
D gene: TRBD2
V gene: TRBV20-1
J gene: TRBJ2-3
CDR3 protein: CSARDREREGLDTQYF
CDR3 DNA: TGCAGTGCTAGAGATCGAGAGCGGGAGGGCTTAGATACGCAGTATTTT

clone size: few
D gene: .
V gene: TRBV6-5
J gene: TRBJ1-6
CDR3 protein: CASSYGDVGNSPLHF
CDR3 DNA: TGTGCCAGCAGTTACGGGGACGTGGGGAATTCACCCCTCCACTTT

clone size: many
D gene: .
V gene: TRBV27
J gene: TRBJ2-1
CDR3 protein: CASSPPGTAGRIEQFF
CDR3 DNA: TGTGCCAGCAGTCCTCCGGGGACAGCGGGCCGGATTGAGCAGTTCTTC

clone size: many
D gene: .
V gene: TRBV5-4
J gene: TRBJ2-1
CDR3 protein: CASSLLVSGPNEQFF
CDR3 DNA: TGTGCCAGCAGCTTGTTGGTTAGCGGACCCAATGAGCAGTTCTTC

clone size: .
D gene: .
V gene: TRBV6-5
J gene: TRBJ2-7
CDR3 protein: CASSTRTEQYF
CDR3 DNA: TGTGCCAGCAGCACTCGGACCGAGCAGTACTTC

clone size: few
D gene: .
V gene: TRBV20-1
J gene: TRBJ2-1
CDR3 protein: CSVGTSYNEQFF
CDR3 DNA: TGCAGTGTCGGGACCTCCTACAATGAGCAGTTCTTC